What follows are 22 T cell receptor beta chains derived from one specimen sequenced in a study of technical replicates of blood from several donors. Using immunoSEQ multiplex PCR, the repertoire was profiled, and TCRdb retains in-frame clones only, with some absent. The table records tens of thousands of clones, nearly 98% of them present only once. Source material: T cells isolated from PBMCs. These receptors were obtained from a human donor in good health.

A note on this clone: Sequence at one end of the junction differs from germline and may be a read error. The V gene is TRBV28, the J gene TRBJ2-1; maybe TRBD2 (7 bases). Per the germline V gene, CDR1 is MDHEN and CDR2 is SYDVKM. This CDR3 has 11 residues. CDR3 DNA: TGTGCCAGCAGTTTATCGGGGGAGGGGGTCTTC. It encodes CASSLSGEGVF.

The J gene is TRBJ2-7, the V gene TRBV28; 7 positions agree with TRBD1. The V segment lost 5 bases and the J segment 1 base; nucleotides outside the gene matches: 8. CDR3 length: 15 residues. Germline-derived CDR1 and CDR2 are MDHEN and SYDVKM. The CDR3: CASSPDPGQSYEQYF. The CDR3 DNA reads as TGTGCCAGCAGTCCGGATCCGGGACAGTCCTACGAGCAGTACTTC.

V and J are TRBV9 and TRBJ2-1; D possibly corresponds to TRBD2 (5 bases). The germline V gene encodes CDR1 SGDLS and CDR2 YYNGEE. The CDR3 runs to 13 residues. V was clipped by 0 bases and J by 6 bases, with 7 bases between them. The CDR3 nucleotides are TGTGCCAGCAGCGTAGGGGGAGTCAATGAGCAGTTCTTC. As protein: CASSVGGVNEQFF.

The rearrangement joins TRBV6-5 to TRBJ1-1, with 7 positions matching TRBD1. Unmatched junction bases numbered 3, after V lost 4 bases and J lost 7 bases. CDR1 and CDR2 (germline): MNHEY, SVGAGI. This CDR3 is 12 amino acids long. Written as DNA, the CDR3 is TGTGCCAGCAGTTTCAGACAGGGTGAAGCTTTCTTT. Protein product: CASSFRQGEAFF.

This chain joins TRBV28 and TRBJ2-1, with no clear D. This CDR3 region has 13 residues. Germline V gives CDR1 MDHEN, CDR2 SYDVKM. V was shortened by 3 bases and J by 6 bases, with 9 bases between the two germline ends. CDR3 residues: CASSLGQLNEQFF. CDR3 nucleotides: TGTGCCAGCAGTTTGGGCCAGCTCAATGAGCAGTTCTTC.

This chain links TRBV9 with TRBJ2-1; 9 positions match TRBD2. Germline assignment: CDR1 SGDLS and CDR2 YYNGEE. The CDR3 runs to 14 residues. V dropped 3 bases and J dropped 8; count of bases not matched to a gene: 6. CDR3 loop: CASSASGVRDEQFF. For the CDR3, the DNA is TGTGCCAGCAGCGCTAGCGGGGTCCGGGATGAGCAGTTCTTC.

This chain links TRBV28 with TRBJ1-1, with 8 bases that match TRBD1. With 2 bases clipped from V and 5 bases from J, the junction kept 4 bases outside the gene matches. Germline V gene data show CDR1 as MDHEN and CDR2 as SYDVKM. The CDR3 runs 14 residues. This CDR3 is CASSLQGAWTEAFF. CDR3 in DNA: TGTGCCAGCAGTTTACAGGGGGCATGGACTGAAGCTTTCTTT.

The CDR3 loop reads CASSSGGRETQYF. CDR3 in DNA: TGTGCCAGCAGTTCGGGGGGGCGGGAGACCCAGTACTTC. This sequence joins TRBV28 and TRBJ2-5; 8 positions agree with TRBD2. J was trimmed by 5 bases and V by 4 bases; bases with no gene match: 3. This CDR3 comprises 13 residues. CDR1 is MDHEN, CDR2 SYDVKM, per germline. The whole variable domain, filled in from reference TRBV28 and TRBJ2-5, reads DVKVTQSSRYLVKRTGEKVFLECVQDMDHENMFWYRQDPGLGLRLIYFSYDVKMKEKGDIPEGYSVSREKKERFSLILESASTNQTSMYLCASSSGGRETQYFGPGTRLLVL.

V and J are TRBV5-6 and TRBJ1-2; perhaps TRBD1 as D (6 bases). V lost 4 bases and J 4 bases, leaving 11 bases between the germline ends. Germline CDR1 and CDR2: SGHDT and YYEEEE. CDR3 length: 13 amino acids. The CDR3 DNA sequence: TGTGCCAGCAGCGGAACAGGGTTCTATGGCTACACCTTC. It encodes CASSGTGFYGYTF.

This clone was seen only a few times. This sequence joins TRBV29-1 and TRBJ2-2; 7 bases are shared with TRBD2. Trimming took 2 bases from V and 3 from J; bases not matched to a gene: 6. In germline, CDR1 is SQVTM, CDR2 ANQGSEA. CDR3 length: 15 amino acids. The chain's CDR3 is CSVEPLAGDTGELFF. CDR3 sequence (DNA): TGCAGCGTTGAACCCCTCGCGGGGGACACCGGGGAGCTGTTTTTT.

The chain couples TRBV7-2 to TRBJ1-1; the D is unclear. V lost 2 bases and J lost 5, with 12 bases in between. The CDR3 extends over 14 amino acids. Germline CDR1 SGHTA, CDR2 FQGNSA. Here the CDR3 reads CASSLNSVETEAFF. The CDR3 coding sequence is TGTGCCAGCAGCTTAAATTCCGTGGAGACTGAAGCTTTCTTT. The full variable domain, its missing parts supplied by reference TRBV7-2 and TRBJ1-1, is GAGVSQSPSNKVTEKGKDVELRCDPISGHTALYWYRQSLGQGLEFLIYFQGNSAPDKSGLPSDRFSAERTGGSVSTLTIQRTQQEDSAVYLCASSLNSVETEAFFGQGTRLTVV.

This rearrangement joins TRBV28 to TRBJ2-5, with D tentatively TRBD2 (7 bases). Trimming stripped 6 bases from V and 5 bases from J, with 25 bases between. The CDR3 is 17 residues long. Germline CDR1 and CDR2: MDHEN and SYDVKM. Here the CDR3 reads CASSLDPSGGGDETQYF. The DNA for the CDR3 is TGTGCCAGCAGCCTCGACCCTAGCGGAGGGGGGGACGAGACCCAGTACTTC.

Here the CDR3 reads CASSIDWMGGEGPQHF. As DNA, the CDR3 is TGTGCCAGTAGTATAGATTGGATGGGGGGAGAGGGGCCCCAGCATTTT. The J gene is TRBJ1-5, the V gene TRBV19, with D possibly being TRBD1 (5 bases). V was shortened by 0 bases and J by 9 bases, with 18 bases between the two germline ends. Germline V CDR1 and CDR2: LNHDA, SQIVND (reference sequence). The CDR3 covers 16 residues.

The V call is TRBV5-1, the J call TRBJ2-1; 10 bases are shared with TRBD2. V was pared by 0 bases and J by 3 bases, with 0 bases of the junction left unmatched. This CDR3 comprises 15 residues. Germline-derived CDR1 and CDR2 are SGHRS and YFSETQ. In nucleotides, the CDR3 is TGCGCCAGCAGCTTGGCTAGCGGGAGCTACAATGAGCAGTTCTTC. This gives the protein CASSLASGSYNEQFF.

The genes are TRBV4-1 and TRBJ2-2; D gene uncertain. V was cut by 3 bases and J by 5 bases, with 7 bases left in between. The CDR3 spans 13 residues. The germline gives CDR1 MGHRA, CDR2 YSYEKL. CDR3 in amino acids: CASSQMSTGELFF. For the CDR3, the DNA is TGCGCCAGCAGCCAGATGAGTACCGGGGAGCTGTTTTTT.

The rearrangement joins TRBV11-1 to TRBJ2-1; TRBD2 might be the D (6 bases). V was trimmed by 4 bases and J by 0 bases, leaving 13 bases between them. The CDR3 spans 16 residues. The germline gives CDR1 SGHAT, CDR2 FQDESV (reference sequence). The CDR3 protein is CASSSTLANSYNEQFF. The CDR3, as DNA: TGTGCCAGCAGCTCCACCCTAGCGAACTCCTACAATGAGCAGTTCTTC.

V usage is TRBV11-2 and J usage is TRBJ2-2; TRBD2 agrees at 7 bases. Germline V CDR1 and CDR2: SGHAT, FQNNGV. Losses at the gene ends were 5 bases for V and 2 bases for J; bases not matched to a gene: 11. This CDR3 has 17 amino acids. Written as DNA, the CDR3 is TGTGCCAGCAGCCCCCGGTCCGGGACTATTAACACCGGGGAGCTGTTTTTT. Its protein is CASSPRSGTINTGELFF.

V usage is TRBV4-1 and J usage is TRBJ2-7; D possibly corresponds to TRBD2 (5 bases). Trimming pared 0 bases from V and 6 bases from J, leaving 9 bases between. Germline V gene sequence: CDR1 MGHRA, CDR2 YSYEKL. The CDR3 runs 13 residues. As DNA, the CDR3 is TGCGCCAGCAGCCAAGACCGAGGGTCCGAGCAGTACTTC. Its protein is CASSQDRGSEQYF.

In this sample, this clone turned up once. CDR3 DNA sequence: TGCGCCAGCAGCTTCTCGGGACAGAGCTACGAGCAGTACTTC. Its translation: CASSFSGQSYEQYF. The chain couples TRBV4-1 to TRBJ2-7; 7 nucleotides agree with TRBD1. Germline V gives CDR1 MGHRA, CDR2 YSYEKL. With 5 bases clipped from V and 3 bases from J, the junction kept 7 bases outside the gene matches. There are 14 residues in the CDR3.

The CDR3 is CSASRLDEQYF. As DNA, the CDR3 is TGCAGTGCTAGCAGATTGGACGAGCAGTACTTC. This chain joins TRBV20-1 and TRBJ2-7; no clear D. The germline gives CDR1 DFQATT, CDR2 SNEGSKA (reference sequence). The CDR3 has 11 amino acids. V lost 3 bases and J 5 bases, leaving 8 bases between the germline ends.

V usage is TRBV18 and J usage is TRBJ2-7, with TRBD1 matching over 10 bases. Unmatched junction bases numbered 8, after V lost 3 bases and J lost 6 bases. CDR1 and CDR2 from the germline V gene are KGHSH and LQKENI. The CDR3 extends over 15 amino acids. The CDR3 protein is CASSPVGQGMGEQYF. The DNA for the CDR3 is TGTGCCAGCTCACCCGTGGGACAGGGGATGGGCGAGCAGTACTTC.

The V and J genes are TRBV10-3 and TRBJ2-3; no reliable D call. The CDR3 totals 14 residues. V shed 0 bases and J shed 7 bases, with 11 bases lying between them. The germline gives CDR1 ENHRY, CDR2 SYGVKD. CDR3 loop: CAISESYGVNTQYF. The CDR3 DNA sequence: TGTGCCATCAGTGAGTCGTACGGAGTCAATACGCAGTATTTT.